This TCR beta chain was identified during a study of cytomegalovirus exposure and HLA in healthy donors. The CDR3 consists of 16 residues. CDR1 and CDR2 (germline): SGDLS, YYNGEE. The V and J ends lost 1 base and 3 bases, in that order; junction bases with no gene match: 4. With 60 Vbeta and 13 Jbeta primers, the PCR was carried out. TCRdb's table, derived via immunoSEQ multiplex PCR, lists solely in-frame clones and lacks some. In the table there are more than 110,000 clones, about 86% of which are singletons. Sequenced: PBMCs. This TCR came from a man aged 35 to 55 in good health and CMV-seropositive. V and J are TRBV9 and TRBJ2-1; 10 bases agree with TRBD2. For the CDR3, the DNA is TGTGCCAGCAGCGTAATAGGACTAGCGGACTACAATGAGCAGTTCTTC. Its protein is CASSVIGLADYNEQFF.